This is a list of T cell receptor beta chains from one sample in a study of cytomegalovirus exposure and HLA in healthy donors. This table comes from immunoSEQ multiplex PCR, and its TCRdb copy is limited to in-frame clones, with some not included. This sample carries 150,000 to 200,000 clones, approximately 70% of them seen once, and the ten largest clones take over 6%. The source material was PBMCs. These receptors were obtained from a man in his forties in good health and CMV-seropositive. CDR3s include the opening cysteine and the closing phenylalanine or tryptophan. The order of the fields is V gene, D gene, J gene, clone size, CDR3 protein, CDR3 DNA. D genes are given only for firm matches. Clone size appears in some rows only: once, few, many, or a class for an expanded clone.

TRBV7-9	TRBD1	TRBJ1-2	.	CASSPDRGGYTF	TGTGCCAGCAGCCCCGACAGGGGCGGCTACACCTTC
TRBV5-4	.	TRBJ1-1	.	CASSLAGATEAFF	TGTGCCAGCAGCTTAGCGGGGGCCACTGAAGCTTTCTTT
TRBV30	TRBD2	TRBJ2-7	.	CAWSRGGAGHEQYF	TGTGCCTGGAGCCGCGGGGGGGCCGGTCACGAGCAGTACTTC
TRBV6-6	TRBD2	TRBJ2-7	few	CATRGGLNEQYF	TGTGCCACCCGGGGGGGGCTAAACGAGCAGTACTTC
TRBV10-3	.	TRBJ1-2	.	CAISENRDSYGYTF	TGTGCCATCAGTGAGAATAGAGACAGCTATGGCTACACCTTC
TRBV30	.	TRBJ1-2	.	CAWSVQSLMVGYTF	TGTGCCTGGAGTGTACAGAGTCTGATGGTTGGCTACACCTTC
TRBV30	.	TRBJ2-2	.	CAWSRRVANTGELFF	TGTGCCTGGAGTAGGCGGGTCGCGAACACCGGGGAGCTGTTTTTT
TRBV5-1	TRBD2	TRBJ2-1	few	CASNLAGGYNEQFF	TGCGCCAGCAACTTAGCGGGGGGGTACAATGAGCAGTTCTTC
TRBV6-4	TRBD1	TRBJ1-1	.	CASRVTGEGTEAFF	TGTGCCAGCAGGGTGACAGGGGAGGGCACTGAAGCTTTCTTT
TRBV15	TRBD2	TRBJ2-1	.	CATSLRGFAGGPGEQFF	TGTGCCACCAGCCTCAGAGGGTTCGCGGGGGGGCCGGGTGAGCAGTTCTTC
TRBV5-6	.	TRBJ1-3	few	CASSLVGQGIRNTIYF	TGTGCCAGCAGCTTGGTAGGGCAGGGGATACGAAACACCATATATTTT
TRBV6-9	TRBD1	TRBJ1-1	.	CASSPPRGTEATEAFF	TGTGCCAGCAGTCCCCCCCGGGGGACAGAAGCTACTGAAGCTTTCTTT
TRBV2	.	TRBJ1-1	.	CASRGRGTNTEAFF	TGTGCCAGCAGGGGGAGGGGAACGAACACTGAAGCTTTCTTT
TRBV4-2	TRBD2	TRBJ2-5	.	CASSPQSGGETQYF	TGTGCCAGCAGCCCCCAGTCGGGAGGGGAGACCCAGTACTTC
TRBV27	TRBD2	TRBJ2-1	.	CASRTGTSGGREQFF	TGTGCCAGCAGAACCGGGACTAGCGGGGGCCGAGAGCAGTTCTTC
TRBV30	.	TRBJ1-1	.	CASPSRGSSEAFF	TGTGCCTCCCCGTCGCGGGGTTCAAGTGAAGCTTTCTTT
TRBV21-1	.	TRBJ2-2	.	CASSKALSSGVPTKNTGELFF	TGTGCCAGCAGCAAAGCGCTGAGTAGCGGGGTACCTACAAAAAACACCGGGGAGCTGTTTTTT
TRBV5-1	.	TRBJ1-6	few	CASSAVQGARSPLHF	TGCGCCAGCAGCGCAGTACAGGGAGCAAGATCGCCCCTCCACTTT
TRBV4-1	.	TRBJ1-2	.	CASSQQGPWGNYGYTF	TGCGCCAGCAGCCAACAGGGCCCCTGGGGCAACTATGGCTACACCTTC
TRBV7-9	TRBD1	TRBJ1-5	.	CASSSTDRGGQPQHF	TGTGCCAGCAGCTCCACGGACAGGGGGGGTCAGCCCCAGCATTTT
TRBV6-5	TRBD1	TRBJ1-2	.	CASSFRTGDYGYTF	TGTGCCAGCAGTTTCCGGACAGGTGACTATGGCTACACCTTC
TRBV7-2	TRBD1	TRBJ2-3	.	CASSRDREGDTQYF	TGTGCCAGCAGCCGGGACAGGGAAGGAGATACGCAGTATTTT
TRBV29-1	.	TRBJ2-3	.	CSVEVGRADTQYF	TGCAGCGTTGAAGTCGGCAGGGCGGATACGCAGTATTTT
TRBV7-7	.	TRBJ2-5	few	CASSPTTTGTQYF	TGTGCTAGCAGCCCGACTACAACGGGGACCCAGTACTTC
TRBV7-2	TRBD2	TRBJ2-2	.	CASSLGLAGVGELFF	TGTGCCAGCAGCTTGGGCCTAGCGGGGGTCGGGGAGCTGTTTTTT
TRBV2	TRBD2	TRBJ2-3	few	CASIRLAGSTDTQYF	TGTGCCAGCATAAGACTAGCGGGGAGCACAGATACGCAGTATTTT
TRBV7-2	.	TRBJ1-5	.	CASSVDSINQPQHF	TGTGCCAGCAGCGTAGACAGCATTAATCAGCCCCAGCATTTT
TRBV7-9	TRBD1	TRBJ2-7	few	CASSSTGAYEQYF	TGTGCCAGCAGCTCCACAGGGGCCTACGAGCAGTACTTC
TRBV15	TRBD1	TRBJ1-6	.	CATSRDRGSNSPLHF	TGTGCCACCAGCAGGGACAGGGGTAGTAATTCACCCCTCCACTTT
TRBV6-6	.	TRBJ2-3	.	CASSLSGRGTDTQYF	TGTGCCAGCAGTTTATCGGGCAGGGGCACAGATACGCAGTATTTT
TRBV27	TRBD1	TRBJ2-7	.	CASSVSGTGGYYEQYF	TGTGCCAGCAGTGTCTCCGGGACAGGGGGGTACTACGAGCAGTACTTC